The next 13 T cell receptor beta chains were all read from a single sample in a study of T cell responses to AZD1222 COVID-19 vaccine. The protocol was immunoSEQ multiplex PCR, while the TCRdb copy is restricted to in-frame clones and leaves out a portion. The table includes some 120,000 clones, approximately 88% detected once. The sequencing here drew on peripheral blood, taken on day 0 of AZD1222 vaccination. These receptors all stem from an adult in good health.

The rearrangement joins TRBV29-1 to TRBJ2-3; 13 bases align to TRBD2. The CDR3 has 16 amino acids. CDR1 is SQVTM and CDR2 is ANQGSEA in the germline V gene. V lost 5 bases to trimming and J lost 1 base; unmatched junction nucleotides: 6. DNA of the CDR3: TGCAGCGTTCCTGGACTAGCGGGAGCTGGCACAGATACGCAGTATTTT. As protein: CSVPGLAGAGTDTQYF.

This chain connects TRBV29-1 to TRBJ2-3, with 7 positions matching TRBD1. Per germline, CDR1 SQVTM and CDR2 ANQGSEA. The CDR3 consists of 14 residues. V lost 6 bases to trimming and J lost 2 bases; unmatched junction nucleotides: 8. CDR3 nucleotide sequence: TGCAGCGTGTCAGGGGGTGGTCCCACAGATACGCAGTATTTT. As protein: CSVSGGGPTDTQYF.

There are a few counts of this clone. This chain connects TRBV28 to TRBJ1-3; D not certain. The CDR3 length is 15 residues. The ends were cut back, 6 bases at V and 2 bases at J, with 14 bases in the middle. Per germline, CDR1 MDHEN and CDR2 SYDVKM. CDR3 DNA sequence: TGTGCCAGCAGCCCCCATGTAGGTGCTGGAAACACCATATATTTT. Protein: CASSPHVGAGNTIYF.

This sequence joins TRBV7-8 and TRBJ1-2; D gene uncertain. From germline, CDR1 is SGHVS and CDR2 FQNEAQ. Trimming pared 1 base from V and 8 bases from J, leaving 11 bases between. The CDR3 totals 13 residues. This chain's CDR3 is CASSLVHFGGYTF. As DNA, the CDR3 is TGTGCCAGCAGCTTAGTCCACTTCGGGGGCTACACCTTC.

The rearrangement joins TRBV24-1 to TRBJ2-5; the D call may be TRBD1 or TRBD2 (6 bases each). The CDR3 covers 13 residues. Trimming removed 4 bases at V and 4 bases at J, with 9 bases between. Germline V CDR1 and CDR2: KGHDR, SFDVKD. This CDR3 is CATSDGGGETQYF. For the CDR3, the DNA is TGTGCCACCAGTGACGGAGGGGGAGAGACCCAGTACTTC.

The chain has TRBV7-2 and TRBJ2-7; D is perhaps TRBD1 or TRBD2 (6 bases each). CDR3 size: 19 residues. V gave up 2 bases and J gave up 0 bases, with 23 bases separating them. Germline CDR1 SGHTA, CDR2 FQGNSA. The DNA of the CDR3 is TGTGCCAGCAGCTTATATATTGGGTTTGAGAGGGGGGCCTCCTACGAGCAGTACTTC. The encoded protein is CASSLYIGFERGASYEQYF.

This clone was recorded once. The chain carries TRBV19 and TRBJ1-2; weak D call: TRBD1 (5 bases). This CDR3 has 16 residues. V was cut by 2 bases and J by 4 bases, with 17 bases left in between. Germline V lookup: CDR1 LNHDA, CDR2 SQIVND (reference sequence). In DNA, the CDR3 is TGTGCCAGTAGTATAAGGGGCGGTCCCGACAGCTATGGCTACACCTTC. Its translation: CASSIRGGPDSYGYTF.

This sequence joins TRBV5-6 and TRBJ1-5; the D gene is possibly TRBD1 (6 bases). The CDR3 length is 17 residues. Per the germline V gene, CDR1 is SGHDT and CDR2 is YYEEEE. The ends were cut back, 6 bases at V and 5 bases at J, with 24 bases in the middle. The CDR3 nucleotides read TGTGCCAGCACTGAAATGGCCTCCGGGACAACAGATCAGCCCCAGCATTTT. It yields the protein CASTEMASGTTDQPQHF.

This clone was recorded once. V usage is TRBV6-5 and J usage is TRBJ1-1; D not resolved. CDR1 and CDR2 (germline): MNHEY, SVGAGI. With 6 bases removed from V and 0 bases from J, the gap between germline ends came to 8 bases. The CDR3 covers 13 residues. The CDR3 loop is CASRDDLNTEAFF. The CDR3 DNA reads TGTGCCAGCAGAGACGACTTGAACACTGAAGCTTTCTTT.

The V gene is TRBV9, the J gene TRBJ2-5, with D perhaps given as TRBD1 or TRBD2 (5 bases each). CDR1 is SGDLS, CDR2 YYNGEE, per germline. The CDR3 sequence is 14 residues long. V was trimmed by 0 bases and J by 1 base, leaving 7 bases between them. CDR3 DNA: TGTGCCAGCAGCGTAGCAGGGACCCAAGAGACCCAGTACTTC. Its translation: CASSVAGTQETQYF.

This chain connects TRBV12-5 to TRBJ2-3; D is undetermined. The CDR3 has 10 residues. The V end was cut by 6 bases, the J end by 5 bases, with 3 bases between. Per the germline V gene, CDR1 is LGHNT and CDR2 is FRNRAP. The CDR3 DNA follows: TGTGCTAGTGGGAGAGATACGCAGTATTTT. Amino acids: CASGRDTQYF.

This chain links TRBV4-1 with TRBJ1-5, with D maybe TRBD1 (5 bases). The V gene lost 4 bases and the J gene lost 5 bases, with 12 bases spanning the gap. Germline V CDR1 and CDR2: MGHRA, YSYEKL. CDR3 length: 14 amino acids. The CDR3 sequence: CASSRWLGDQPQHF. The DNA of the CDR3 is TGCGCCAGCAGCCGGTGGTTGGGGGATCAGCCCCAGCATTTT.

The chain combines TRBV19 with TRBJ2-7; D gene uncertain. The ends were cut back, 6 bases at V and 2 bases at J, with 8 bases in the middle. Germline loops: CDR1 LNHDA, CDR2 SQIVND (reference sequence). CDR3 size: 12 residues. The DNA for the CDR3 is TGTGCCAGTAGCAAAGGCCCCTACGAGCAGTACTTC. Its translation: CASSKGPYEQYF.